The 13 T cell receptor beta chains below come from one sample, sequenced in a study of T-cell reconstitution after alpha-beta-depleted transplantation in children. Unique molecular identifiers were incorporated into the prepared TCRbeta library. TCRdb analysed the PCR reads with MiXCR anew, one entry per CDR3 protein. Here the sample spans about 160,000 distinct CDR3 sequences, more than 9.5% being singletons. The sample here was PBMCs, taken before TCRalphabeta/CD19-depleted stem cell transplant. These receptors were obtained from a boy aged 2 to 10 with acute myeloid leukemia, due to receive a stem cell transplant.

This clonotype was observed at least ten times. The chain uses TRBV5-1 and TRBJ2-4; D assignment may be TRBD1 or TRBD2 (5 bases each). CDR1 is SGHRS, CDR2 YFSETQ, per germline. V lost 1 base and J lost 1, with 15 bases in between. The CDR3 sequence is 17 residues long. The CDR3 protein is CASSLSKEWGAKNIQYF. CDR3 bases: TGCGCCAGCAGCTTGAGTAAGGAGTGGGGGGCCAAAAACATTCAGTACTTC.

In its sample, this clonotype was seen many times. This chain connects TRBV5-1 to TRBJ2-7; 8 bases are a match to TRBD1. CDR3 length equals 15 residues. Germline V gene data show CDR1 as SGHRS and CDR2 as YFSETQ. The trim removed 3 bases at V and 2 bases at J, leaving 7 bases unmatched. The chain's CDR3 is CASSSGSTGAYEQYF. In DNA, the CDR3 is TGCGCCAGCAGCTCAGGATCGACAGGGGCCTACGAGCAGTACTTC.

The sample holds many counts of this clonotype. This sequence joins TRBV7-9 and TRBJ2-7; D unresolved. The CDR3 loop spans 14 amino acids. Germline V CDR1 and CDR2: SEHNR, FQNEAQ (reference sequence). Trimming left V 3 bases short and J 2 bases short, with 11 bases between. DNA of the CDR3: TGTGCCAGCAGCTTCTACGGCGGCCCCTACGAGCAGTACTTC. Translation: CASSFYGGPYEQYF.

In DNA, the CDR3 is TGCAGCGTTGATAAGGACAGGCCGATTGGGGAGACCCAGTACTTC. It encodes CSVDKDRPIGETQYF. V is TRBV29-1 and J is TRBJ2-5; TRBD1 aligns across 7 bases. There are 15 residues in the CDR3. Germline CDR1 is SQVTM and CDR2 is ANQGSEA. With 3 bases clipped from V and 5 bases from J, the junction kept 12 bases outside the gene matches.

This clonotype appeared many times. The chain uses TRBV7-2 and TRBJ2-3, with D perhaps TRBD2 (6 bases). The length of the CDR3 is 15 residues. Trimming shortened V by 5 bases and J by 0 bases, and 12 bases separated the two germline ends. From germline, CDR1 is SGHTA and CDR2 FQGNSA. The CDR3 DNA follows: TGTGCCAGCAGCGTGTCCGGGACTAGCACAGATACGCAGTATTTT. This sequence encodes CASSVSGTSTDTQYF.

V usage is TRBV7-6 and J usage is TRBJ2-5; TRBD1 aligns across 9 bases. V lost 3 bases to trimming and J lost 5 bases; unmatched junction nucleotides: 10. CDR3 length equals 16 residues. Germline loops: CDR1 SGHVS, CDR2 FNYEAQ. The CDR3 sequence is CASSFVGTGYGETQYF. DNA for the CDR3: TGTGCCAGCAGCTTCGTGGGGACAGGGTATGGGGAGACCCAGTACTTC.

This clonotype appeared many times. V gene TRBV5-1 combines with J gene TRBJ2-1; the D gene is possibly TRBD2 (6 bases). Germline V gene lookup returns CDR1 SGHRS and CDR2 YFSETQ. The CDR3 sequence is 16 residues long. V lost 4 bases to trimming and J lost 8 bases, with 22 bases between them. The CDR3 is CASSPWDLSSWDEQFF. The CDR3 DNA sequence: TGCGCCAGCAGCCCGTGGGACTTGAGTTCGTGGGATGAGCAGTTCTTC.

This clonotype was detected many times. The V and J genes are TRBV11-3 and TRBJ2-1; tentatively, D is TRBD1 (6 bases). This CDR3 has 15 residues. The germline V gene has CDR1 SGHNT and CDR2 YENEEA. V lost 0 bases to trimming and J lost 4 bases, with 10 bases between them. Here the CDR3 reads CASSLDPGQYNEQFF. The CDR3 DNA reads TGTGCCAGCAGCTTAGACCCTGGACAGTACAATGAGCAGTTCTTC.

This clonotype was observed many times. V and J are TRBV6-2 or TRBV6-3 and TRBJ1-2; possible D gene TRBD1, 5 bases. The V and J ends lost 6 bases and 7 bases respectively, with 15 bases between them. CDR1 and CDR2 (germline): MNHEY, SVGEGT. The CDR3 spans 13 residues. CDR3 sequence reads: CASSDPGPGGYTF. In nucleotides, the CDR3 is TGTGCCAGCAGCGACCCGGGGCCAGGTGGCTACACCTTC.

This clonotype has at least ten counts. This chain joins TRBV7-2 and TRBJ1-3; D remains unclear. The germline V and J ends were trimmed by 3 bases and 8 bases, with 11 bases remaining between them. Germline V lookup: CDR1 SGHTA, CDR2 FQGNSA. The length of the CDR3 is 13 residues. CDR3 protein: CASSFSPEDTIYF. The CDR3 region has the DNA TGTGCCAGCAGCTTCAGCCCCGAGGACACCATATATTTT. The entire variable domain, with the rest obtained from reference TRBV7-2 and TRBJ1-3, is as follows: GAGVSQSPSNKVTEKGKDVELRCDPISGHTALYWYRQSLGQGLEFLIYFQGNSAPDKSGLPSDRFSAERTGGSVSTLTIQRTQQEDSAVYLCASSFSPEDTIYFGEGSWLTVV.

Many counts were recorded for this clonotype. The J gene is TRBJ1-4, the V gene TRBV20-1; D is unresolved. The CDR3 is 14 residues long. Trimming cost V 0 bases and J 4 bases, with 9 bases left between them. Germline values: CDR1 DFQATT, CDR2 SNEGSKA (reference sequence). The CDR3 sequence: CSARDAFLNEKLFF. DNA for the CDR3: TGCAGTGCTAGAGATGCATTTCTTAATGAAAAACTGTTTTTT.

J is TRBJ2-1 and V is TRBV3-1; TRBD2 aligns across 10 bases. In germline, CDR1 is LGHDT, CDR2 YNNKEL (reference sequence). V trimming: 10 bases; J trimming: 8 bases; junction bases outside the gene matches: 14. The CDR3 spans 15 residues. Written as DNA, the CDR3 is TGTGCCACCACCCAAGCGGCTAGCGGGGGACATGAGCAGTTCTTC. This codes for CATTQAASGGHEQFF.

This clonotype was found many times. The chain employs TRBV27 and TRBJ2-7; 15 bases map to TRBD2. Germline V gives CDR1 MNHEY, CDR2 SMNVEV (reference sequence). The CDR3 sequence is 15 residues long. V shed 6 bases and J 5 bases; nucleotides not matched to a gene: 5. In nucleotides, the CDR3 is TGTGCCAGCAGCCCCGGGACTAGCGGGAGGAACGAGCAGTACTTC. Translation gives CASSPGTSGRNEQYF.